The clone carrying this T cell receptor beta chain was seen only once. The V end lost 4 bases, the J end lost 0 bases, and 12 bases lay between the germline ends. Germline V CDR1 and CDR2: MNHEY, SMNVEV (reference sequence). The CDR3 contains 15 residues. These data are taken from a study of blood T cell repertoires in COVID-19. About the study: Some COVID-19 samples were acute and others convalescent; all came from the United States, Italy and Spain. From T cells, B-cell-depleted T cells, or PBMCs came the material, which was cDNA or gDNA.

Only in-frame clones appear in the TCRdb table, and some are missing; sequencing was by immunoSEQ multiplex PCR. The profile covers 90,000 to 120,000 clones, with roughly 90% appearing a single time and 6.5% taken by the ten largest. This TCR was recovered from a woman aged 55-69 years with acute or convalescent COVID-19. The sample was peripheral blood. The chain has TRBV27 and TRBJ1-1; D is perhaps TRBD1 (5 bases). DNA for the CDR3: TGTGCCAGCAGTTCCACCCCGACAGTGAACACTGAAGCTTTCTTT. Translating it yields CASSSTPTVNTEAFF.